Below, 12 T cell receptor beta chains from the same sample are listed, as sequenced in a study of T cell responses to AZD1222 COVID-19 vaccine. The method was immunoSEQ multiplex PCR; TCRdb's version includes in-frame clones alone and lacks a portion of them. The sample lists about 97,000 clones, nearly 90% occurring once. This sample comprised peripheral blood, obtained on day 0 of AZD1222 vaccination. Every receptor here comes from an adult in good health.

This chain links TRBV2 with TRBJ1-2, with TRBD1 identical over 7 bases. The CDR3 spans 13 residues. The J segment lost 2 bases and the V segment lost 7 bases, leaving 4 bases of the junction unmatched. Germline CDR1 is SNHLY and CDR2 is FYNNEI. CDR3 region: CASTPGQNYGYTF. The CDR3 DNA sequence: TGTGCCAGCACCCCGGGACAGAACTATGGCTACACCTTC.

This clone was detected only once. This chain connects TRBV3-1 (or the pseudogene TRBV3-2) to TRBJ2-5; 9 bases align to TRBD2. Germline V lookup: CDR1 LGHDT, CDR2 YNNKEL (reference sequence). Trimming took 4 bases from V and 5 from J; bases not matched to a gene: 14. The CDR3 covers 17 residues. CDR3 nucleotide sequence: TGTGCCAGCAGCCCTCGCCTCGCGGGGGGGCTGGGTGAGACCCAGTACTTC. It specifies CASSPRLAGGLGETQYF.

V gene TRBV29-1 combines with J gene TRBJ1-5; D is unclear. Trimming removed 6 bases from V and 0 bases from J, with 9 bases in between. The germline V gene has CDR1 SQVTM and CDR2 ANQGSEA. The CDR3 is made up of 13 amino acids. This chain's CDR3 is CSVVLDSNQPQHF. Written as DNA, the CDR3 is TGCAGCGTCGTTCTGGATAGCAATCAGCCCCAGCATTTT.

This clone was seen just once. This chain links TRBV28 with TRBJ1-6; 7 bases fit TRBD1. The CDR3 sequence is 15 residues long. Germline CDR1 MDHEN, CDR2 SYDVKM. V was pared by 7 bases and J by 2 bases, with 5 bases of the junction left unmatched. In nucleotides, the CDR3 is TGTGCCAGCACCAAGGGACAGCCCTATAATTCACCCCTCCACTTT. Translated: CASTKGQPYNSPLHF.

The chain is built from TRBV12-3 or TRBV12-4 and TRBJ1-5; weak D call: TRBD1 (5 bases). V lost 6 bases to trimming and J lost 5 bases, with 11 bases between them. The CDR3 consists of 13 residues. The CDR3 is CASRQGIDQPQHF. CDR3 sequence (DNA): TGTGCCAGCAGGCAGGGAATTGATCAGCCCCAGCATTTT.

The count of this clone is one. The chain carries TRBV6-5 and TRBJ1-5, with 8 bases aligning to TRBD1. With V trimmed by 6 bases and J by 2 bases, 6 bases remained unmatched. CDR1 is MNHEY, CDR2 SVGAGI, per germline. The CDR3 runs 15 residues. The CDR3 bases are TGTGCCAGCAGCCTTGACAGGGGACGCAATCAGCCCCAGCATTTT. Translating gives CASSLDRGRNQPQHF.

J is TRBJ1-6 and V is TRBV12-3 or TRBV12-4; perhaps TRBD1 as D (6 bases). V lost 5 bases to trimming and J lost 7 bases, with 9 bases between them. The CDR3 runs 13 residues. The CDR3 reads CASSLQGNSPLHF. The CDR3 nucleotides are TGTGCCAGCAGTCTTCAGGGGAATTCACCCCTCCACTTT.

V is TRBV19 and J is TRBJ1-2; D is uncertain. The CDR3 is made up of 13 amino acids. CDR1 and CDR2 (germline): LNHDA, SQIVND (reference sequence). V was cut by 2 bases and J by 8 bases, with 12 bases left in between. The CDR3, as DNA: TGTGCCAGTAGTATATCGGGGTTCGGCGGCTACACCTTC. Residues: CASSISGFGGYTF. Using reference TRBV19 and TRBJ1-2 for the parts outside the CDR3, the full variable domain is DGGITQSPKYLFRKEGQNVTLSCEQNLNHDAMYWYRQDPGQGLRLIYYSQIVNDFQKGDIAEGYSVSREKKESFPLTVTSAQKNPTAFYLCASSISGFGGYTFGSGTRLTVV.

The chain joins TRBV7-9 to TRBJ2-2; D is uncertain. Germline CDR1 reads SEHNR; CDR2 reads FQNEAQ (reference sequence). CDR3 length equals 16 residues. V was shortened by 1 base and J by 2 bases, with 11 bases between the two germline ends. The CDR3 here is CASSLGSQLNTGELFF. CDR3 DNA: TGTGCCAGCAGCTTAGGTTCCCAGCTAAACACCGGGGAGCTGTTTTTT.

This clone has a single count. The rearrangement uses TRBV11-1 and TRBJ2-1, with 11 positions matching TRBD2. The CDR3 covers 15 residues. With V trimmed by 4 bases and J by 1 base, 0 bases remained unmatched. From germline, CDR1 is SGHAT and CDR2 FQDESV (reference sequence). CDR3: CASSWTSGSYNEQFF. DNA for the CDR3: TGTGCCAGCAGCTGGACTAGCGGGTCCTACAATGAGCAGTTCTTC.

Only one count was recorded for this clone. DNA of the CDR3: TGTGCCAGCAGCCAGGGACAGACAGGAAACACCATATATTTT. Protein: CASSQGQTGNTIYF. The chain is built from TRBV5-4 and TRBJ1-3; the match to TRBD1 covers 7 bases. The CDR3 runs to 14 residues. Per the germline V gene, CDR1 is SGHNT and CDR2 is YYREEE (reference sequence). The V gene end was trimmed by 4 bases and the J gene end by 4 bases; junction bases not matched to a gene: 5.

The V call is TRBV7-2, the J call TRBJ1-2; 8 nucleotides match TRBD1. The CDR3 is made up of 14 amino acids. V was clipped by 4 bases and J by 4 bases; unmatched bases: 5. Per the germline V gene, CDR1 is SGHTA and CDR2 is FQGNSA. CDR3 sequence reads: CASSSSRGLYGYTF. Here the CDR3 DNA reads TGTGCCAGCAGCTCGTCCAGGGGGCTCTATGGCTACACCTTC.